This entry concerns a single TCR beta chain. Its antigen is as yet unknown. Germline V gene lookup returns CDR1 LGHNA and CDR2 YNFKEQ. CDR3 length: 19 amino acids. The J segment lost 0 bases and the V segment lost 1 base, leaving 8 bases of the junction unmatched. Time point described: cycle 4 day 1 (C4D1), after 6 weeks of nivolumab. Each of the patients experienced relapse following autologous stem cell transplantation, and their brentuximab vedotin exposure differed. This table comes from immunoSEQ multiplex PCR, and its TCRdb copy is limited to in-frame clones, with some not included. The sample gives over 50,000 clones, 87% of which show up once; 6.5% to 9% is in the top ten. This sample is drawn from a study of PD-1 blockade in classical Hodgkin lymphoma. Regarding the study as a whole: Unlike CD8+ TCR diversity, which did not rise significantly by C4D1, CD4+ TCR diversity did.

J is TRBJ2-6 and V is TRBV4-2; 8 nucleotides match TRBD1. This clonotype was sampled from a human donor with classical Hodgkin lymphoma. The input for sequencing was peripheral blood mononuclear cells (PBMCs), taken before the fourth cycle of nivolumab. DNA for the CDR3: TGTGCCAGCAGCCAAGCGGCGGGGACAGGAATCTCTGGGGCCAACGTCCTGACTTTC. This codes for CASSQAAGTGISGANVLTF.